Detailed here is one T cell receptor beta chain. Its antigen is as yet unknown. The length of the CDR3 is 17 residues. V shed 4 bases and J shed 1 base, with 19 bases lying between them. The data were obtained in a study of T-cell memory formation after mild COVID-19. Study-level results: Contracting CD8+ clones were enriched in EMRA, CD4+ mainly in CM and EM. Second-wave clones peaking on day 37 lacked confirmed SARS-CoV-2 specificity.

Constant-segment primers served in 5'RACE that generated TCR alpha and TCR beta cDNA libraries bearing sample barcodes and UMIs. MiXCR, applied by TCRdb to the 5' RACE reads, yields one record per CDR3 protein. The sample lists 110,000 to 150,000 distinct CDR3 sequences; around 25% were seen once. The sequenced sample was PBMCs or a T cell subset sorted from them (not recorded which). The TCR comes from an adult woman who had mild COVID-19 (a few samples of this study predate the infection). Cell type and time point are not known. The V gene is TRBV23-1, the J gene TRBJ1-1; no clear D. TRBV23-1 counts as an open reading frame of uncertain function. CDR3 amino acids: CASSRTLRPSSNTEAFF. DNA of the CDR3: TGCGCCAGCAGTCGAACACTACGGCCTTCTTCGAACACTGAAGCTTTCTTT.